The present TCR beta chain was sequenced within a study of blood T cells in healthy people across ages. CDR3 length: 12 amino acids. Germline V gene lookup returns CDR1 SNHLY and CDR2 FYNNEI. A J-beta primer mix and a sample-barcoded 5' primer were used in a second PCR of about 7 to 12 cycles. TCRdb processed the 5' RACE reads anew with MiXCR; each CDR3 protein has one entry. The top ten clones hold more than 6% of a sample with 1,300,000 or so distinct CDR3 sequences, 45% to 70% of them seen once. Sequences were obtained from blood. V and J are TRBV2 and TRBJ2-7; 9 nucleotides match TRBD1. The assigned J gene may be wrong: the sequence end matches TRBJ2-4 better. The TCR was taken from a young man in good health. CDR3 bases: TGTGCCAGCCGGGACAGGGTTGACATTCAGTACTTC. This translates into CASRDRVDIQYF.